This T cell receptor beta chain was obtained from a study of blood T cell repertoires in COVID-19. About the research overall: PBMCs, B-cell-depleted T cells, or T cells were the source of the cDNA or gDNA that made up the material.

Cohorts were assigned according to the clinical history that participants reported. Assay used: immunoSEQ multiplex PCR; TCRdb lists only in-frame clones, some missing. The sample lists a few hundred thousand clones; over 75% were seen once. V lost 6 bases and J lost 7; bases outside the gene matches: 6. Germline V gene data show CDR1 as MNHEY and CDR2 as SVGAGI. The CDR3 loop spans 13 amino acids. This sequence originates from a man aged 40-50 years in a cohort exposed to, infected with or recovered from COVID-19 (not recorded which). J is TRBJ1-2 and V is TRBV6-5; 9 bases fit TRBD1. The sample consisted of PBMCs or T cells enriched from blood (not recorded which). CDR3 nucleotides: TGTGCCAGCAGCCCCGGACAGGGGCCTGGCTACACCTTC. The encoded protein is CASSPGQGPGYTF.